This TCR beta chain originates from a study of cytomegalovirus exposure and HLA in healthy donors. General study points: A later look showed TCR association rates differing by HLA locus, highest for DRB1 and lowest for HLA-C. As a later analysis showed, a missense DCLRE1C variant was linked to trimming of TCR beta V- and J-genes. Cytomegalovirus status was reportedly diagnosed by the classifier with high specificity and sensitivity.

At the time of sampling, donors were nominally healthy, though unrecorded immune exposures were likely. PCR primers comprised 60 Vbeta and 13 Jbeta primers. Method: immunoSEQ multiplex PCR; TCRdb's copy keeps in-frame clones and lacks some. Found here are some 100,000 clones, more than 70% of them singletons; the top ten hold around 3.6%. In germline, CDR1 is SQVTM, CDR2 ANQGSEA. V lost 5 bases and J lost 2, with 9 bases in between. CDR3 size: 13 residues. Of note for this clone: Its antigen is unknown. The sample carries other DNA sequences with the same CDR3.

The sample was PBMCs. This clonotype originated in a man aged 25-45 years in good health and CMV-seronegative. The chain employs TRBV29-1 and TRBJ2-2; maybe TRBD1 (5 bases). The CDR3 spells CSVRTPNTGELFF. The CDR3 DNA sequence: TGCAGCGTTAGGACACCTAACACCGGGGAGCTGTTTTTT.